The 27 T cell receptor beta chains below were found in one sample sequenced in a study of blood T cells in healthy people across ages. A second about 7 to 11 cycle PCR used barcoded and J-beta primers. TCRdb re-derived calls from the 5' RACE reads in MiXCR, one entry per CDR3 protein. The sample holds 1.5 million to 1.8 million distinct CDR3 sequences; 35% to 45% are singletons and the top ten take about 4%. Input material: blood. The receptor set was obtained from a woman younger than 35 in good health.

This clonotype turned up a few times. The chain employs TRBV29-1 and TRBJ1-4; 7 nucleotides line up with TRBD1. The junction had 6 bases not matched to a gene; V was cut back by 6 bases and J by 8 bases. CDR3 length equals 12 residues. Germline V gene lookup returns CDR1 SQVTM and CDR2 ANQGSEA. Here the CDR3 reads CSVRQGREKLFF. The CDR3 coding sequence is TGCAGCGTGAGACAGGGACGCGAAAAACTGTTTTTT.

The V and J genes are TRBV20-1 and TRBJ2-7; 11 bases are shared with TRBD2. V was pared by 0 bases and J by 7 bases, with 17 bases of the junction left unmatched. The CDR3 contains 18 residues. The germline CDR1 and CDR2 sequences are DFQATT and SNEGSKA (reference sequence). In nucleotides, the CDR3 is TGCAGTGCTAGAGATCCTCTAGCGGGAGGTCAACCTTACAATGAGCAGTACTTC. Its protein product is CSARDPLAGGQPYNEQYF.

This clonotype has only a few counts. DNA for the CDR3: TGTGCCAGCAGCCAGTGGACAGTGGGTGAGCAGTTCTTC. Protein: CASSQWTVGEQFF. This chain connects TRBV14 to TRBJ2-1; D perhaps matches TRBD1 (6 bases). The CDR3 is 13 amino acids. Germline V gene data show CDR1 as SGHDN and CDR2 as FVKESK. V was pared by 3 bases and J by 9 bases, with 12 bases between.

CDR3 amino acids: CSARRDRDSVNQPQHF. DNA of the CDR3: TGCAGTGCTAGACGGGACAGAGATTCGGTCAATCAGCCCCAGCATTTT. The chain joins TRBV20-1 to TRBJ1-5, with TRBD1 matching over 7 bases. CDR3 length: 16 amino acids. CDR1 is DFQATT, CDR2 SNEGSKA, per germline (reference sequence). J lost 3 bases, V lost 2 bases, and 10 bases had no gene match.

The CDR3 spells CASSLQVTNNSPLHF. CDR3 nucleotide sequence: TGTGCCAGCAGTTTGCAGGTCACTAATAATTCACCCCTCCACTTT. V is TRBV12-3 or TRBV12-4 and J is TRBJ1-6; D remains unclear. The CDR3 loop spans 15 amino acids. The ends were cut back, 3 bases at V and 5 bases at J, with 11 bases in the middle.

This clonotype was found a few times. V usage is TRBV3-1 and J usage is TRBJ2-1; a weak D match, TRBD2 (5 bases). The CDR3 is 16 residues long. The V end lost 2 bases, the J end lost 4 bases, and 15 bases lay between the germline ends. CDR1 LGHDT and CDR2 YNNKEL come from the germline V gene (reference sequence). The CDR3 is CASSQPGLEGYNEQFF. The CDR3 DNA reads TGTGCCAGCAGCCAACCAGGTCTCGAGGGATACAATGAGCAGTTCTTC.

The CDR3 nucleotides are TGTGCCAGCAGTGAACCCCGGGTGGCTAACTATGGCTACACCTTC. This codes for CASSEPRVANYGYTF. The rearrangement joins TRBV6-1 to TRBJ1-2; D is unclear. This CDR3 contains 15 residues. V shed 2 bases and J shed 0 bases, with 10 bases lying between them. Per the germline V gene, CDR1 is MNHNS and CDR2 is SASEGT.

The V gene is TRBV7-3, the J gene TRBJ1-5, with 10 positions matching TRBD1. There are 18 residues in the CDR3. CDR1 SGHTA and CDR2 FQGTGA come from the germline V gene. J was trimmed by 1 base and V by 5 bases; bases with no gene match: 11. The CDR3 loop is CASSTDRGVKGSNQPQHF. The CDR3 DNA sequence: TGTGCCAGCAGCACGGACAGGGGGGTGAAGGGGAGCAATCAGCCCCAGCATTTT.

This chain connects TRBV4-3 to TRBJ1-2, with 7 nucleotides matching TRBD1. In germline, CDR1 is LGHNA, CDR2 YSLEER. V was clipped by 1 base and J by 7 bases; unmatched bases: 15. This CDR3 comprises 17 residues. The CDR3 DNA is TGCGCCAGCAGCCAAGGACACTACAGGGGACCCACTGGTGGCTACACCTTC. This codes for CASSQGHYRGPTGGYTF.

The chain employs TRBV5-1 and TRBJ1-2, with 7 bases that match TRBD1. V dropped 4 bases and J dropped 4; count of bases not matched to a gene: 10. From germline, CDR1 is SGHRS and CDR2 YFSETQ. The CDR3 totals 15 residues. The CDR3: CASSPQGQAVYGYTF. Here the CDR3 DNA reads TGCGCCAGCAGCCCACAGGGGCAAGCCGTCTATGGCTACACCTTC.

This clonotype was seen a handful of times. This chain joins TRBV20-1 and TRBJ1-2; 9 bases fit TRBD1. The CDR3 spans 13 residues. With 8 bases clipped from V and 8 bases from J, the junction kept 12 bases outside the gene matches. Germline V gene data show CDR1 as DFQATT and CDR2 as SNEGSKA (reference sequence). CDR3 residues: CSSRGDRAGGYTF. In nucleotides, the CDR3 is TGCAGTTCCCGCGGGGACAGGGCGGGGGGCTACACCTTC.

This chain joins TRBV12-3 or TRBV12-4 and TRBJ1-4; TRBD1 might be the D (6 bases). The CDR3 has 16 amino acids. The V end was cut by 5 bases, the J end by 8 bases, with 21 bases between. CDR3 loop: CASSATQGSIREKLFF. The CDR3 nucleotides read TGTGCCAGCAGTGCGACCCAGGGGAGTATCCGGGAAAAACTGTTTTTT.

This clonotype was found a few times. The genes are TRBV4-1 and TRBJ2-7; no clear D. V gave up 3 bases and J gave up 0 bases, with 9 bases separating them. Germline V CDR1 and CDR2: MGHRA, YSYEKL. CDR3 length equals 14 residues. The CDR3 coding sequence is TGCGCCAGCAGCCACGACTGGGCCTCCTACGAGCAGTACTTC. It translates to CASSHDWASYEQYF.

The chain has TRBV7-9 and TRBJ2-7; weak D call: TRBD1 (6 bases). Deletions cut 5 bases from V and 6 bases from J, with 11 bases between. The germline V gene has CDR1 SEHNR and CDR2 FQNEAQ (reference sequence). There are 12 residues in the CDR3. CDR3: CASSPRTAEQYF. CDR3 coding DNA: TGTGCCAGCAGCCCGCGGACAGCCGAGCAGTACTTC.

The chain has TRBV6-1 and TRBJ1-5, with a weak D call TRBD1 (5 bases). Per the germline V gene, CDR1 is MNHNS and CDR2 is SASEGT. The CDR3 runs to 13 residues. Between the trimmed V and J ends, which lost 1 base and 7 bases, there was a span of 8 bases. The CDR3 region is CASSEVWDQPQHF. The CDR3 region has the DNA TGTGCCAGCAGTGAAGTATGGGACCAGCCCCAGCATTTT.

With respect to this clonotype: This may be a read error, as it is one base from a much larger clone. The chain couples TRBV6-2 or TRBV6-3 to TRBJ2-1, with D tentatively TRBD1 (5 bases). The CDR3 is 13 residues long. Germline lookup yields CDR1 MNHEY and CDR2 SVGEGT. V lost 5 bases, J lost 6 bases, and 11 bases lay in between. The CDR3 is CASSDSRANEQFF. CDR3 nucleotides: TGTGCCAGCAGTGATTCCAGGGCCAATGAGCAGTTCTTC.

Only one count was recorded for this clonotype. Relative to the germline gene, one junction end is altered; a read error may explain this. The J gene is TRBJ1-2, the V gene TRBV5-6; D not certain. CDR1 is SGHDT and CDR2 is YYEEEE in the germline V gene. The CDR3 covers 13 residues. The CDR3 DNA sequence: TGTGCCAGCAGCTCGAGACGGATCTATGACTACACCTTC. Translation gives CASSSRRIYDYTF.

The chain links TRBV20-1 to TRBJ2-1, with 7 bases matching TRBD2. Germline V gives CDR1 DFQATT, CDR2 SNEGSKA (reference sequence). The CDR3 contains 11 residues. V lost 6 bases and J lost 10; bases outside the gene matches: 6. The chain's CDR3 is CSAREGLEQFF. DNA for the CDR3: TGCAGTGCCAGGGAGGGGCTAGAGCAGTTCTTC.

The genes are TRBV15 and TRBJ2-1; D gene ambiguous. The CDR3 extends over 14 amino acids. Germline values: CDR1 LNHNV, CDR2 YYDKDF (reference sequence). Between the trimmed V and J ends, which lost 1 base and 6 bases, there was a span of 10 bases. In DNA form, the CDR3 reads TGTGCCACCAGCAGAGTGGGCCCGTTCAATGAGCAGTTCTTC. Protein sequence: CATSRVGPFNEQFF. Using reference TRBV15 and TRBJ2-1 for the parts outside the CDR3, the full variable domain is DAMVIQNPRYQVTQFGKPVTLSCSQTLNHNVMYWYQQKSSQAPKLLFHYYDKDFNNEADTPDNFQSRRPNTSFCFLDIRSPGLGDTAMYLCATSRVGPFNEQFFGPGTRLTVL.

The CDR3 nucleotides read TGTGCCAGCAGCCAACGACCTGGACTAGCGGAAGCTTTAGTCCCAAATGAGCAGTACTTC. It yields the protein CASSQRPGLAEALVPNEQYF. This chain links TRBV4-2 with TRBJ2-5, with TRBD2 identical over 10 bases. The CDR3 sequence is 20 residues long. Germline CDR1 is LGHNA and CDR2 is YNFKEQ. Unmatched junction bases numbered 26, after V lost 2 bases and J lost 11 bases.

The J gene is TRBJ1-2, the V gene TRBV9, with 9 nucleotides matching TRBD1. The CDR3 is made up of 15 amino acids. The trim removed 2 bases at V and 4 bases at J, leaving 6 bases unmatched. In germline, CDR1 is SGDLS, CDR2 YYNGEE. The CDR3: CASSVGTGTIYGYTF. CDR3 DNA: TGTGCCAGCAGCGTTGGGACAGGGACTATCTATGGCTACACCTTC.

A few counts support this clonotype. The gene calls are TRBV2 and TRBJ2-1; 9 bases line up with TRBD2. The length of the CDR3 is 16 residues. CDR1 SNHLY and CDR2 FYNNEI come from the germline V gene. J lost 6 bases, V lost 0 bases, and 6 bases had no gene match. The chain's CDR3 is CASSEAWLAGRNEQFF. CDR3 nucleotide sequence: TGTGCCAGCAGTGAAGCGTGGCTAGCGGGACGCAATGAGCAGTTCTTC. Full variable domain (outside the CDR3, taken from reference TRBV2 and TRBJ2-1): EPEVTQTPSHQVTQMGQEVILRCVPISNHLYFYWYRQILGQKVEFLVSFYNNEISEKSEIFDDQFSVERPDGSNFTLKIRSTKLEDSAMYFCASSEAWLAGRNEQFFGPGTRLTVL.

V usage is TRBV6-1 and J usage is TRBJ1-2, with 11 positions matching TRBD1. CDR1 and CDR2 (germline): MNHNS, SASEGT. The V and J ends lost 10 bases and 4 bases, in that order; junction bases with no gene match: 8. The CDR3 consists of 14 residues. DNA of the CDR3: TGTGCCACAGGACAGGGGGCCACGACCTATGGCTACACCTTC. Amino acid sequence: CATGQGATTYGYTF.

Only one count was recorded for this clonotype. CDR3 DNA sequence: TGCAGTGCCACTACAGTGACAGATACGCAGTATTTT. Its protein product is CSATTVTDTQYF. The chain employs TRBV20-1 and TRBJ2-3; D is unclear. Per the germline V gene, CDR1 is DFQATT and CDR2 is SNEGSKA (reference sequence). The V gene lost 6 bases and the J gene lost 3 bases, with 10 bases spanning the gap. CDR3 length: 12 residues.

The J gene is TRBJ2-1, the V gene TRBV24-1; possibly TRBD1 for D (6 bases). The germline CDR1 and CDR2 sequences are KGHDR and SFDVKD. The CDR3 consists of 14 residues. Trimming removed 6 bases at V and 8 bases at J, with 16 bases between. CDR3 in amino acids: CATSLGQGSDEQFF. As DNA, the CDR3 is TGTGCCACCAGTTTGGGGCAGGGGAGTGATGAGCAGTTCTTC.

V is TRBV20-1 and J is TRBJ2-1; 9 nucleotides match TRBD1. The germline gives CDR1 DFQATT, CDR2 SNEGSKA (reference sequence). The CDR3 length is 13 residues. The CDR3 sequence is CSLLPGQGFWQFF. The CDR3, as DNA: TGCAGCCTCCTTCCGGGACAGGGTTTTTGGCAGTTCTTC.

The rearrangement joins TRBV20-1 to TRBJ1-2, with D perhaps matching TRBD1 (6 bases). CDR1 is DFQATT and CDR2 is SNEGSKA in the germline V gene (reference sequence). V was clipped by 0 bases and J by 3 bases, with 8 bases between them. The CDR3 extends over 13 amino acids. DNA of the CDR3: TGCAGTGCTAGAGAACAGGGTTACTATGGCTACACCTTC. Its protein product is CSAREQGYYGYTF.